This T cell receptor (beta chain) is drawn from a study of T cell responses to AZD1222 COVID-19 vaccine. In its sample, this clone was seen once. Data came from immunoSEQ multiplex PCR; TCRdb stores just in-frame clones and leaves some out. Of about 83,000 clones detected, 75% to 95% appear once; the ten largest clones hold 4.5%. Germline CDR1 reads SGHKS; CDR2 reads YYEKEE (reference sequence). Trimming removed 5 bases from V and 10 bases from J, with 13 bases in between. The length of the CDR3 is 13 residues. The chain joins TRBV5-5 to TRBJ1-6, with D possibly being TRBD1 (5 bases). The input for sequencing was peripheral blood, taken on day 0 of MenACWY control vaccination. This receptor was identified in an adult in good health. CDR3: CASRHRGFSPLHF. In nucleotides, the CDR3 is TGTGCCAGCAGACATAGGGGTTTCTCACCCCTCCACTTT.